These 28 T cell receptor beta chains share one sample of origin, sequenced in a study of T cells after yellow fever vaccination. In TCRdb, the 5' RACE reads were re-called with MiXCR into one record per CDR3 protein. The sample has some 68,000 distinct CDR3 sequences, 6.5% seen once. The specimen was CD8+ T cells sorted from PBMCs, collected around 45 days after the first yellow fever vaccination. These receptors all come from a man aged 18 to 29 who received the YFV17D yellow fever vaccine.

This clonotype was seen only a few times. The V and J genes are TRBV7-9 and TRBJ1-1; D gene unclear. Germline V gene sequence: CDR1 SEHNR, CDR2 FQNEAQ (reference sequence). The CDR3 is 14 residues long. Trimming pared 6 bases from V and 1 base from J, leaving 12 bases between. The CDR3 bases are TGTGCCAGCAGGGAAAGGCGTCAGAACACTGAAGCTTTCTTT. This translates into CASRERRQNTEAFF. Combining the CDR3 with reference TRBV7-9 and TRBJ1-1 gives the whole variable domain DTGVSQNPRHKITKRGQNVTFRCDPISEHNRLYWYRQTLGQGPEFLTYFQNEAQLEKSRLLSDRFSAERPKGSFSTLEIQRTEQGDSAMYLCASRERRQNTEAFFGQGTRLTVV.

This clonotype turned up a few times. CDR3: CASSRGREIYNSPLHF. The CDR3 DNA is TGCGCCAGCAGCCGAGGCAGGGAGATATATAATTCACCCCTCCACTTT. This chain links TRBV4-3 with TRBJ1-6; TRBD1 might be the D (5 bases). Deletions cut 4 bases from V and 4 bases from J, with 14 bases between. This CDR3 spans 16 amino acids. Germline CDR1 is LGHNA and CDR2 is YSLEER.

Ten or more counts support this clonotype. CDR3 sequence reads: CSARSAGGLNEQFF. Written as DNA, the CDR3 is TGCAGTGCTAGGTCAGCGGGGGGTTTGAATGAGCAGTTCTTC. The chain joins TRBV20-1 to TRBJ2-1, with TRBD2 identical over 9 bases. J lost 7 bases, V lost 3 bases, and 7 bases had no gene match. This CDR3 has 14 amino acids. CDR1 is DFQATT and CDR2 is SNEGSKA in the germline V gene (reference sequence).

To note about this clonotype: This may stem from a read error, because a much larger clone lies one nucleotide away. CDR3 in amino acids: CASIVYTDEQYF. The CDR3 DNA is TGTGCCAGCATCGTCTATACCGACGAGCAGTACTTC. The rearrangement uses TRBV12-3 or TRBV12-4 and TRBJ2-7; D gene unclear. Trimming shortened V by 7 bases and J by 5 bases, and 12 bases separated the two germline ends. The CDR3 sequence is 12 residues long.

The sample holds a few counts of this clonotype. This chain links TRBV27 with TRBJ2-2; tentatively, D is TRBD1 (5 bases). V dropped 5 bases and J dropped 1 base, with 17 bases sitting between them. Germline V CDR1 and CDR2: MNHEY, SMNVEV (reference sequence). The length of the CDR3 is 17 residues. The CDR3 sequence: CASSKLRTLENTGELFF. CDR3 sequence (DNA): TGTGCCAGCAGTAAACTCCGGACACTCGAGAACACCGGGGAGCTGTTTTTT.

This clonotype was counted ten times or more. For the CDR3, the DNA is TGTGCCAGCAGCTCGGGACTCCAAATCCCCGAGCAGTTCTTC. Protein: CASSSGLQIPEQFF. The chain has TRBV13 and TRBJ2-1, with a possible D match to TRBD2 (6 bases). V lost 4 bases to trimming and J lost 10 bases, with 17 bases between them. CDR1 and CDR2 (germline): PRHDT, FYEKMQ (reference sequence). The CDR3 has 14 amino acids. The full variable domain, rest sourced from reference TRBV13 and TRBJ2-1, is AAGVIQSPRHLIKEKRETATLKCYPIPRHDTVYWYQQGPGQDPQFLISFYEKMQSDKGSIPDRFSAQQFSDYHSELNMSSLELGDSALYFCASSSGLQIPEQFFGPGTRLTVL.

This clonotype was counted ten times or more. The chain has TRBV4-3 and TRBJ2-3; possibly TRBD2 for D (6 bases). This CDR3 is built from 15 residues. The V end lost 0 bases, the J end lost 4 bases, and 11 bases lay between the germline ends. Germline-derived CDR1 and CDR2 are LGHNA and YSLEER. CDR3 amino acids: CASSQDGGDADTQYF. CDR3 nucleotide sequence: TGCGCCAGCAGCCAAGATGGAGGGGACGCAGATACGCAGTATTTT.

This clonotype was observed many times. V gene TRBV4-3 combines with J gene TRBJ2-1; perhaps TRBD2 as D (5 bases). Per the germline V gene, CDR1 is LGHNA and CDR2 is YSLEER. The CDR3 has 15 residues. V lost 3 bases and J 4 bases, leaving 13 bases between the germline ends. CDR3 DNA sequence: TGCGCCAGCAGCCAGGATGTGACTAATTACAATGAGCAGTTCTTC. As protein: CASSQDVTNYNEQFF.

In this sample, this clonotype turned up a few times. V is TRBV6-2 or TRBV6-3 and J is TRBJ1-5, with D hard to call. Trimming cost V 7 bases and J 1 base, with 11 bases left between them. Germline V lookup: CDR1 MNHEY, CDR2 SVGEGT. CDR3 length: 14 amino acids. This CDR3 reads CASTLAGSNQPQHF. In DNA, the CDR3 is TGTGCCAGCACCCTTGCGGGGAGCAATCAGCCCCAGCATTTT.

This clonotype was counted ten times or more. The chain recombines TRBV20-1 with TRBJ1-1, with D unclear. The germline gives CDR1 DFQATT, CDR2 SNEGSKA (reference sequence). The CDR3 spans 13 residues. V was pared by 7 bases and J by 1 base, with 13 bases between. The CDR3 spells CSVTLVGNTEAFF. CDR3 coding DNA: TGCAGTGTCACCTTAGTGGGGAACACTGAAGCTTTCTTT.

This clonotype was seen a few times. The chain's CDR3 is CASSQDSGFTGELFF. In nucleotides, the CDR3 is TGTGCCAGCAGCCAAGATAGTGGTTTCACCGGGGAGCTGTTTTTT. The chain couples TRBV3-1 to TRBJ2-2; D not certain. V lost 0 bases, J lost 4 bases, and 9 bases lay in between. Germline values: CDR1 LGHDT, CDR2 YNNKEL (reference sequence). The CDR3 extends over 15 amino acids.

Details on this clonotype: This clone may be a read error of a much larger clone one base away. The chain joins TRBV9 to TRBJ1-1, with D unclear. Per germline, CDR1 SGDLS and CDR2 YYNGEE. The CDR3 length is 13 residues. CDR3: CAGSVGDSSEAFF. The CDR3 DNA follows: TGTGCCGGCAGCGTAGGAGATTCCTCTGAAGCTTTCTTT.

Many counts were recorded for this clonotype. The CDR3 region has the DNA TGTGCCAGCAGTCCGGGACAGGGTTTCTACGAGCAGTACTTC. It specifies CASSPGQGFYEQYF. The V call is TRBV27, the J call TRBJ2-7, with 9 bases aligning to TRBD1. Unmatched junction bases numbered 5, after V lost 5 bases and J lost 3 bases. Germline CDR1 reads MNHEY; CDR2 reads SMNVEV (reference sequence). The CDR3 consists of 14 residues.

This clonotype turned up a few times. This chain uses TRBV12-3 or TRBV12-4 with TRBJ1-5, with D hard to call. V was cut by 6 bases and J by 2 bases, with 11 bases left in between. The CDR3 has 14 amino acids. Written as DNA, the CDR3 is TGTGCCAGCAGCCGGGGAACGGGCAATCAGCCCCAGCATTTT. This gives the protein CASSRGTGNQPQHF.

In this sample, this clonotype turned up many times. The chain couples TRBV4-1 to TRBJ2-7, with 9 bases aligning to TRBD1. This CDR3 region has 14 residues. The V segment lost 2 bases and the J segment 6 bases; nucleotides outside the gene matches: 5. Germline V gives CDR1 MGHRA, CDR2 YSYEKL. For the CDR3, the DNA is TGCGCCAGCAGCCAATATACAGGGGGCGGCGAGCAGTACTTC. Protein product: CASSQYTGGGEQYF.

This clonotype was observed a handful of times. This chain joins TRBV6-5 and TRBJ1-2; D gene uncertain. Trimming removed 0 bases at V and 0 bases at J, with 8 bases between. In germline, CDR1 is MNHEY, CDR2 SVGAGI. The CDR3 covers 15 residues. This CDR3 is CASSYSTAPNYGYTF. The CDR3 DNA is TGTGCCAGCAGTTACTCCACAGCCCCTAACTATGGCTACACCTTC.

This clonotype was seen ten or more times. The chain couples TRBV7-8 to TRBJ2-7; the D is unclear. Germline lookup yields CDR1 SGHVS and CDR2 FQNEAQ. Trimming shortened V by 1 base and J by 6 bases, and 7 bases separated the two germline ends. The CDR3 length is 12 residues. The CDR3, as DNA: TGTGCCAGCAGCTTAGAAGGTCTCGAGCAGTACGTC. Translation: CASSLEGLEQYV.

This clonotype was counted a few times. The J gene is TRBJ2-4, the V gene TRBV25-1; 7 nucleotides line up with TRBD1. Looked up from germline, CDR1 is MGHDK and CDR2 is SYGVNS. This CDR3 has 12 amino acids. CDR3 residues: CGQGEAKNIQYF. The CDR3 bases are TGTGGACAGGGCGAAGCCAAAAACATTCAGTACTTC.

This clonotype was counted only a few times. The chain employs TRBV5-1 and TRBJ1-3, with 7 bases identical to TRBD1. Germline CDR1 reads SGHRS; CDR2 reads YFSETQ. The CDR3 sequence is 15 residues long. The V gene end was trimmed by 5 bases and the J gene end by 0 bases; junction bases not matched to a gene: 5. The chain's CDR3 is CASRPGQSSGNTIYF. In DNA form, the CDR3 reads TGCGCCAGCAGACCGGGACAGAGCTCTGGAAACACCATATATTTT.

This clonotype was seen ten or more times. The chain uses TRBV5-1 and TRBJ2-7; D might be TRBD2 (5 bases). Trimming stripped 0 bases from V and 0 bases from J, with 13 bases between. CDR3 length equals 16 residues. Germline V gives CDR1 SGHRS, CDR2 YFSETQ. As DNA, the CDR3 is TGCGCCAGCAGCTTGGGACGTCATGGGAGCTCCTACGAGCAGTACGTC. Translated, it gives CASSLGRHGSSYEQYV.

This clonotype appeared once. V is TRBV4-1 and J is TRBJ2-1, with D perhaps TRBD1 or TRBD2 (5 bases each). CDR3 length: 14 amino acids. V was trimmed by 8 bases and J by 6 bases, leaving 17 bases between them. Germline CDR1 MGHRA, CDR2 YSYEKL. The CDR3 reads CASQGHTSPNEQFF. The DNA for the CDR3 is TGCGCCAGCCAAGGACATACTAGTCCCAATGAGCAGTTCTTC.

The DNA of the CDR3 is TGTGCCAGCAGTTTAGGAGCTAAGGGCAATCAGCCCCAGCATTTT. It specifies CASSLGAKGNQPQHF. The rearrangement links TRBV27 to TRBJ1-5; D ambiguous. Per the germline V gene, CDR1 is MNHEY and CDR2 is SMNVEV (reference sequence). The CDR3 covers 15 residues. V gave up 2 bases and J gave up 2 bases, with 10 bases separating them.

In its sample, this clonotype was seen many times. The rearrangement uses TRBV10-3 and TRBJ2-1; D remains ambiguous. This CDR3 is 18 amino acids long. The germline V and J ends were trimmed by 0 bases and 0 bases, with 15 bases remaining between them. CDR1 is ENHRY and CDR2 is SYGVKD in the germline V gene. The CDR3: CAISESTLGRSSYNEQFF. DNA for the CDR3: TGTGCCATCAGTGAGTCGACTCTTGGAAGGAGCTCCTACAATGAGCAGTTCTTC.

This clonotype was detected ten times or more. The chain combines TRBV29-1 with TRBJ1-2; D possibly corresponds to TRBD1 (5 bases). The CDR3 loop spans 13 amino acids. The germline CDR1 and CDR2 sequences are SQVTM and ANQGSEA. V dropped 4 bases and J dropped 5 bases, with 14 bases sitting between them. CDR3 loop: CSVVQETAYGYTF. The CDR3, as DNA: TGCAGCGTTGTCCAGGAGACAGCATATGGCTACACCTTC.

This clonotype was observed many times. V and J are TRBV12-3 or TRBV12-4 and TRBJ1-2; D might be TRBD1 (5 bases). The CDR3 totals 14 residues. The ends were cut back, 2 bases at V and 4 bases at J, with 11 bases in the middle. The chain's CDR3 is CASSLPGGAYGYTF. The CDR3, as DNA: TGTGCCAGCAGTTTACCGGGGGGAGCCTATGGCTACACCTTC.

This clonotype came up a few times. V and J are TRBV29-1 and TRBJ1-2; perhaps TRBD1 as D (5 bases). Trimming removed 1 base from V and 8 bases from J, with 11 bases in between. CDR1 is SQVTM, CDR2 ANQGSEA, per germline. This CDR3 is 12 amino acids long. The CDR3 coding sequence is TGCAGCGTTGAAGCCCAGGGTCGGGGCTACACCTTC. Translation: CSVEAQGRGYTF. Full variable domain (outside the CDR3, taken from reference TRBV29-1 and TRBJ1-2): SAVISQKPSRDICQRGTSLTIQCQVDSQVTMMFWYRQQPGQSLTLIATANQGSEATYESGFVIDKFPISRPNLTFSTLTVSNMSPEDSSIYLCSVEAQGRGYTFGSGTRLTVV.

V gene TRBV11-3 combines with J gene TRBJ2-5; no reliable D call. CDR1 and CDR2 from the germline V gene are SGHNT and YENEEA. The CDR3 has 13 residues. Trimming cost V 0 bases and J 2 bases, with 4 bases left between them. The CDR3 sequence is CASSLDLQETQYF. The CDR3 DNA sequence: TGTGCCAGCAGCTTAGACCTTCAAGAGACCCAGTACTTC.

This clonotype was observed at least ten times. V is TRBV20-1 and J is TRBJ2-7, with TRBD1 identical over 8 bases. Germline loops: CDR1 DFQATT, CDR2 SNEGSKA (reference sequence). This CDR3 comprises 13 residues. J was trimmed by 4 bases and V by 5 bases; bases with no gene match: 7. The CDR3 region has the DNA TGCAGTGCTTCCGGGACAGGCTTTTACGAGCAGTACTTC. Its translation is CSASGTGFYEQYF.